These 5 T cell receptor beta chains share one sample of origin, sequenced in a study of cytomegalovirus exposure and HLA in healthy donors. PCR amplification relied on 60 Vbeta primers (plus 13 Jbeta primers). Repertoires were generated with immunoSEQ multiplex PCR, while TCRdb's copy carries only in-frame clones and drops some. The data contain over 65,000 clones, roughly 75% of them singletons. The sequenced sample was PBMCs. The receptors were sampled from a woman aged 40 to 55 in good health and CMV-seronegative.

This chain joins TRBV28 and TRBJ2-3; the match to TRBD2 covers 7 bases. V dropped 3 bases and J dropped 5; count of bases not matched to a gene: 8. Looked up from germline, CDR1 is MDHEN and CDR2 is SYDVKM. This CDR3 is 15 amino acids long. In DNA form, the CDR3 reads TGTGCCAGCAGTTTGGGAGCGGGGAGAAAAGATACGCAGTATTTT. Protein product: CASSLGAGRKDTQYF.

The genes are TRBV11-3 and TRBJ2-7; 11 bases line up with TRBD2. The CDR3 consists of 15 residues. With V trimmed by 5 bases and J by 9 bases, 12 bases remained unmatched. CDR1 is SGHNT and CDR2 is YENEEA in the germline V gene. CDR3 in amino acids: CASSLTSGGIGRQYF. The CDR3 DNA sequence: TGTGCCAGCAGCCTCACTAGCGGGGGAATCGGGAGGCAGTACTTC.

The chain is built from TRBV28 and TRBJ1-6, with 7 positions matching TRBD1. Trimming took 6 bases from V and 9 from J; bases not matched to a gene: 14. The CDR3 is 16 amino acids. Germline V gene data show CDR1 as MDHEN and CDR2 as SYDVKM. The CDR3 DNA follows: TGTGCCAGCAGGCTAGACCCGACAGGGACGGGTTCACCCCTCCACTTT. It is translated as CASRLDPTGTGSPLHF.

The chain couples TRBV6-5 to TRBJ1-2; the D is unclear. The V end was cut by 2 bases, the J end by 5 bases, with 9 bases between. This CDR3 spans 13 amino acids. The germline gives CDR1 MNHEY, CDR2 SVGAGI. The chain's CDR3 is CASSYQRGYGYTF. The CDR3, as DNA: TGTGCCAGCAGTTACCAACGGGGATATGGCTACACCTTC.

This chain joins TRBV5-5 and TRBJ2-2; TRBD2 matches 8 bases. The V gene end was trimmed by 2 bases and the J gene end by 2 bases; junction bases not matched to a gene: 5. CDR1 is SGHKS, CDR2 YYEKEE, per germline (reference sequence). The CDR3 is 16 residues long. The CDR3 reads CASSFAGGFNTGELFF. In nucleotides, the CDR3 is TGTGCCAGCAGCTTTGCGGGAGGATTTAACACCGGGGAGCTGTTTTTT. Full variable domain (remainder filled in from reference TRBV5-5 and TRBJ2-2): DAGVTQSPTHLIKTRGQQVTLRCSPISGHKSVSWYQQVLGQGPQFIFQYYEKEERGRGNFPDRFSARQFPNYSSELNVNALLLGDSALYLCASSFAGGFNTGELFFGEGSRLTVL.